Described below is a single T cell receptor (beta chain) sequence and its context. Its matching antigen is unknown. These data originate in a study of CD8 T cells in ankylosing spondylitis. General study points: Ankylosing spondylitis blood appeared to carry a characteristic TCR beta motif of several highly homologous variants.

TCRdb re-analysed the 5' RACE reads in MiXCR, keeping a single row per CDR3 protein. The sample consists of around 440,000 distinct CDR3 sequences, roughly 15% of them appearing once. The receptor was derived from a male donor with ankylosing spondylitis. The sample was blood, either unsorted or a sorted T cell fraction (not recorded which).

CDR3 protein: CAIRQGNTEAFF. CDR3 nucleotides: TGTGCCATCAGACAGGGGAACACTGAAGCTTTCTTT. The V and J genes are TRBV10-3 and TRBJ1-1; D is perhaps TRBD1 (6 bases). CDR1 ENHRY and CDR2 SYGVKD come from the germline V gene. V dropped 6 bases and J dropped 1 base, with 6 bases sitting between them. The CDR3 has 12 residues.